These 25 T cell receptor beta chains were all obtained from the same sample, sequenced in a study of blood T cell repertoires in COVID-19. The table came from immunoSEQ multiplex PCR; TCRdb's copy has only in-frame clones and leaves some out. Found here are fewer than 250,000 clones, approximately 80% of them singletons; the top ten hold around 6.9%. Source material: peripheral blood. The receptors come from a man between 60 and 75 years old with acute or convalescent COVID-19.

As DNA, the CDR3 is TGTGCCAGCAGTGAAGCGGCTAGCGGGGTCACGGGGGATGAGCAGTTCTTC. Its translation: CASSEAASGVTGDEQFF. The chain has TRBV2 and TRBJ2-1, with 9 positions matching TRBD2. The germline CDR1 and CDR2 sequences are SNHLY and FYNNEI. The CDR3 is made up of 17 amino acids. V gave up 0 bases and J gave up 8 bases; unmatched junction bases: 11.

The V call is TRBV11-2, the J call TRBJ2-7; the D gene is possibly TRBD1 (5 bases). CDR1 is SGHAT, CDR2 FQNNGV, per germline. V shed 1 base and J shed 4 bases, with 14 bases lying between them. The CDR3 consists of 15 residues. CDR3 loop: CASSLVQGRLYEQYF. The CDR3 nucleotides read TGTGCCAGCAGCTTAGTTCAGGGAAGATTATACGAGCAGTACTTC.

V and J are TRBV24-1 and TRBJ1-1; 12 nucleotides align to TRBD1. The germline CDR1 and CDR2 sequences are KGHDR and SFDVKD. CDR3 size: 17 residues. With V trimmed by 7 bases and J by 3 bases, 11 bases remained unmatched. CDR3 protein: CATRSGTGGRRDTEAFF. For the CDR3, the DNA is TGTGCCACCAGAAGTGGGACAGGGGGCCGTCGCGACACTGAAGCTTTCTTT.

This chain connects TRBV5-1 to TRBJ1-2, with D unclear. This CDR3 has 14 amino acids. The V end was cut by 6 bases, the J end by 0 bases, with 12 bases between. The germline CDR1 and CDR2 sequences are SGHRS and YFSETQ. The CDR3 DNA sequence: TGCGCCAGCACTGTCACAGACCCTAACTATGGCTACACCTTC. It codes for CASTVTDPNYGYTF.

This clone was observed a single time. This chain links TRBV27 with TRBJ1-1, with a weak D call TRBD1 (6 bases). CDR3 length equals 15 residues. Trimming removed 5 bases from V and 0 bases from J, with 13 bases in between. The V gene's germline CDR1 is MNHEY and CDR2 SMNVEV (reference sequence). The CDR3 sequence is CASSTYRVMNTEAFF. Here the CDR3 DNA reads TGTGCCAGCAGTACCTACAGGGTCATGAACACTGAAGCTTTCTTT.

The rearrangement links TRBV30 to TRBJ2-3, with D possibly being TRBD2 (5 bases). Trimming pared 7 bases from V and 0 bases from J, leaving 14 bases between. This CDR3 is 14 amino acids long. Germline V gives CDR1 GTSNPN, CDR2 SVGIG (reference sequence). The DNA of the CDR3 is TGTGCCTCATCCTACGGGGTGAGCACAGATACGCAGTATTTT. Translating gives CASSYGVSTDTQYF.

V is TRBV5-1 and J is TRBJ2-3; D may be TRBD2 (7 bases). The V and J ends lost 4 bases and 5 bases respectively, with 20 bases between them. The CDR3 is made up of 16 amino acids. From germline, CDR1 is SGHRS and CDR2 YFSETQ. The CDR3 nucleotides are TGCGCCAGCAGCGAATCCCGGGGGGCCTCCGGAGATACGCAGTATTTT. Translated: CASSESRGASGDTQYF.

This clone was counted many times. This chain connects TRBV3-1 (or the pseudogene TRBV3-2) to TRBJ2-7, with TRBD1 as a possible D gene (5 bases). This CDR3 is 17 amino acids long. Trimming removed 1 base at V and 4 bases at J, with 20 bases between. The germline gives CDR1 LGHDT, CDR2 YNNKEL (reference sequence). The CDR3 region is CASSQGPQGIPIYEQYF. The DNA for the CDR3 is TGTGCCAGCAGCCAAGGGCCCCAGGGAATCCCCATTTACGAGCAGTACTTC.

V gene TRBV15 combines with J gene TRBJ1-5, with 7 nucleotides matching TRBD1. The CDR3 consists of 14 residues. The J segment lost 4 bases and the V segment lost 5 bases, leaving 5 bases of the junction unmatched. Per germline, CDR1 LNHNV and CDR2 YYDKDF (reference sequence). The CDR3: CATSPRRGNQPQHF. DNA for the CDR3: TGTGCCACCAGCCCCCGCAGGGGGAATCAGCCCCAGCATTTT.

The chain combines TRBV11-3 with TRBJ2-1, with D perhaps TRBD2 (5 bases). The V end was cut by 2 bases, the J end by 5 bases, with 13 bases between. The CDR3 totals 15 residues. The V gene's germline CDR1 is SGHNT and CDR2 YENEEA. CDR3: CASSLNVLAHNEQFF. The CDR3 DNA reads TGTGCCAGCAGCTTAAATGTCCTAGCCCACAATGAGCAGTTCTTC.

The V and J genes are TRBV6-5 and TRBJ2-1, with a weak D call TRBD2 (5 bases). Per the germline V gene, CDR1 is MNHEY and CDR2 is SVGAGI. The CDR3 consists of 12 residues. V lost 6 bases and J 4 bases, leaving 7 bases between the germline ends. The CDR3 sequence is CASRTGYNEQFF. CDR3 nucleotide sequence: TGTGCCAGCAGGACGGGGTACAATGAGCAGTTCTTC.

Concerning this clone: This CDR3 is also generated by other DNA sequences in the sample. The genes are TRBV13 and TRBJ1-1, with TRBD1 identical over 7 bases. Trimming at V came to 5 bases and at J to 4 bases, leaving 7 bases not matched to a gene. The CDR3 consists of 14 residues. From germline, CDR1 is PRHDT and CDR2 FYEKMQ (reference sequence). For the CDR3, the DNA is TGTGCCAGCAGCCCCCGGACAGGCATCACTGAAGCTTTCTTT. Translating it yields CASSPRTGITEAFF.

The chain carries TRBV3-1 (or the pseudogene TRBV3-2) and TRBJ2-1; 12 bases are a match to TRBD2. CDR3 size: 15 residues. The germline CDR1 and CDR2 sequences are LGHDT and YNNKEL (reference sequence). Losses at the gene ends were 4 bases for V and 7 bases for J; bases not matched to a gene: 5. The CDR3 bases are TGTGCCAGCAGCCCGACTAGCGGGAGAGCGAATGAGCAGTTCTTC. Residues: CASSPTSGRANEQFF.

This rearrangement joins TRBV30 to TRBJ2-7; 10 bases are shared with TRBD2. Looked up from germline, CDR1 is GTSNPN and CDR2 is SVGIG (reference sequence). The CDR3 covers 13 residues. J gave up 6 bases and V 5 bases, and 7 bases lay outside the gene matches. CDR3: CAWSASGSSEQYF. The CDR3 DNA reads as TGTGCCTGGTCAGCTAGCGGGAGCTCCGAGCAGTACTTC.

The chain links TRBV4-3 to TRBJ1-1; no clear D gene. V was pared by 1 base and J by 6 bases, with 12 bases between. CDR3 size: 14 residues. Germline assignment: CDR1 LGHNA and CDR2 YSLEER. CDR3 protein: CASSQVVGGAEAFF. Written as DNA, the CDR3 is TGCGCCAGCAGCCAAGTCGTTGGCGGAGCTGAAGCTTTCTTT.

This chain connects TRBV5-1 to TRBJ2-3; 11 bases line up with TRBD2. The CDR3 is 16 residues long. Per the germline V gene, CDR1 is SGHRS and CDR2 is YFSETQ. Trimming took 4 bases from V and 5 from J; bases not matched to a gene: 9. As DNA, the CDR3 is TGCGCCAGCAGCCCCCTGCTAGCGGGAGGCGAAGATACGCAGTATTTT. It encodes CASSPLLAGGEDTQYF.

The chain couples TRBV7-2 to TRBJ1-3; D may be TRBD1 (6 bases). This CDR3 has 18 residues. Germline CDR1 and CDR2: SGHTA and FQGNSA. V was trimmed by 2 bases and J by 0 bases, leaving 17 bases between them. The CDR3 protein is CASSLWVAGENSGNTIYF. The CDR3 DNA is TGTGCCAGCAGCTTATGGGTTGCAGGGGAAAACTCTGGAAACACCATATATTTT.

This clone was seen a few times. The J gene is TRBJ1-1, the V gene TRBV5-1; 10 positions agree with TRBD1. CDR3 size: 16 residues. Germline CDR1 and CDR2: SGHRS and YFSETQ. Trimming cost V 4 bases and J 1 base; bases outside gene matches: 7. CDR3 residues: CASSTRTGGSNTEAFF. Here the CDR3 DNA reads TGCGCCAGCAGCACCAGGACAGGGGGATCGAACACTGAAGCTTTCTTT. The full variable domain, in which reference TRBV5-1 and TRBJ1-1 provide the parts outside the CDR3, is KAGVTQTPRYLIKTRGQQVTLSCSPISGHRSVSWYQQTPGQGLQFLFEYFSETQRNKGNFPGRFSGRQFSNSRSEMNVSTLELGDSALYLCASSTRTGGSNTEAFFGQGTRLTVV.

The V and J genes are TRBV11-3 and TRBJ2-5, with TRBD2 matching 7 bases. Germline V gives CDR1 SGHNT, CDR2 YENEEA. Trimming removed 3 bases from V and 4 bases from J; junction bases left unmatched: 2. The CDR3 has 13 residues. This chain's CDR3 is CASSFGEGETQYF. The CDR3 DNA sequence: TGTGCCAGCAGCTTTGGGGAGGGAGAGACCCAGTACTTC.

The chain couples TRBV2 to TRBJ2-3; D perhaps matches TRBD1 (6 bases). Germline lookup yields CDR1 SNHLY and CDR2 FYNNEI. V lost 4 bases to trimming and J lost 5 bases, with 7 bases between them. The CDR3 totals 12 residues. DNA for the CDR3: TGTGCCAGCAGTGGGGGGCGAGATACGCAGTATTTT. It translates to CASSGGRDTQYF.

The V and J genes are TRBV18 and TRBJ2-3; 8 bases line up with TRBD2. The CDR3 has 17 residues. Trimming took 2 bases from V and 1 from J; bases not matched to a gene: 8. Per germline, CDR1 KGHSH and CDR2 LQKENI. CDR3 in DNA: TGTGCCAGCTCACCAAATCTGGCGGGGGGTCGCACAGATACGCAGTATTTT. Its protein is CASSPNLAGGRTDTQYF.

V and J are TRBV10-3 and TRBJ2-1; 9 bases are a match to TRBD1. The V segment lost 3 bases and the J segment 5 bases; nucleotides outside the gene matches: 8. CDR1 is ENHRY and CDR2 is SYGVKD in the germline V gene. This CDR3 region has 16 residues. Written as DNA, the CDR3 is TGTGCCATCAGTGACTCGACAGGGGGGCAGAACAATGAGCAGTTCTTC. Protein product: CAISDSTGGQNNEQFF.

The V and J genes are TRBV27 and TRBJ2-1, with a tentative D call TRBD2 (6 bases). The CDR3 is 16 residues long. V was clipped by 0 bases and J by 5 bases, with 14 bases between them. Germline-derived CDR1 and CDR2 are MNHEY and SMNVEV (reference sequence). The CDR3 region is CASSLSAGLPDNEQFF. Written as DNA, the CDR3 is TGTGCCAGCAGTTTATCAGCGGGTCTACCCGACAATGAGCAGTTCTTC.

The chain carries TRBV3-1 (or the pseudogene TRBV3-2) and TRBJ2-1; 9 nucleotides align to TRBD2. The germline V gene encodes CDR1 LGHDT and CDR2 YNNKEL (reference sequence). Losses at the gene ends were 0 bases for V and 10 bases for J; bases not matched to a gene: 7. The CDR3 runs to 15 residues. Here the CDR3 DNA reads TGTGCCAGCAGCCAAGATCCGGCTAGCGGGATCGAGCAGTTCTTC. Translation gives CASSQDPASGIEQFF.

The table lists this clone with many counts. This rearrangement joins TRBV6-6 to TRBJ2-3, with D possibly matching TRBD2 (6 bases). The CDR3 contains 16 residues. Trimming removed 2 bases at V and 6 bases at J, with 18 bases between. Germline-derived CDR1 and CDR2 are MNHNY and SVGAGI (reference sequence). The CDR3 spells CASSYLRPGASDTQYF. The CDR3 DNA is TGTGCCAGCAGTTACCTGAGGCCGGGAGCATCCGATACGCAGTATTTT.